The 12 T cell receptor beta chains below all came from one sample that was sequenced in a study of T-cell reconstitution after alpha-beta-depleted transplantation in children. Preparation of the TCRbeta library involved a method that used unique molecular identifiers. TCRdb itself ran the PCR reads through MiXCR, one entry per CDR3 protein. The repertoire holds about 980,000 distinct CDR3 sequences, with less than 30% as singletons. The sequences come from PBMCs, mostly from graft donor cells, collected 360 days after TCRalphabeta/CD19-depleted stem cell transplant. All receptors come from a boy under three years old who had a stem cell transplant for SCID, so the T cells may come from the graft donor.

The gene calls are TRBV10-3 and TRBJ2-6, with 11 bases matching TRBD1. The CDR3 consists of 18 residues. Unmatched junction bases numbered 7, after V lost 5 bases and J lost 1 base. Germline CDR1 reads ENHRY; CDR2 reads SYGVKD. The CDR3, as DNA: TGTGCCATCAGTAGGACAGGGGGCGAACTATCTGGGGCCAACGTCCTGACTTTC. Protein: CAISRTGGELSGANVLTF.

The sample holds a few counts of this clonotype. The CDR3 DNA follows: TGCAGTGCTAGAGATCGCCAGGGGGCCTACGAGCAGTACTTC. Its translation is CSARDRQGAYEQYF. The J gene is TRBJ2-7, the V gene TRBV20-1; TRBD1 matches at 7 bases. This CDR3 is built from 14 residues. V lost 0 bases to trimming and J lost 2 bases; unmatched junction nucleotides: 4. The germline V gene has CDR1 DFQATT and CDR2 SNEGSKA (reference sequence).

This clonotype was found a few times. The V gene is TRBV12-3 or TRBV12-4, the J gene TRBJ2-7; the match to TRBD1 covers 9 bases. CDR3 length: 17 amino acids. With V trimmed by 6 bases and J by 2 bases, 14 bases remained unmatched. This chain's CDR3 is CASSPKEGQGGPYEQYF. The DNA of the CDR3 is TGTGCCAGCAGCCCGAAGGAGGGACAGGGTGGCCCCTACGAGCAGTACTTC.

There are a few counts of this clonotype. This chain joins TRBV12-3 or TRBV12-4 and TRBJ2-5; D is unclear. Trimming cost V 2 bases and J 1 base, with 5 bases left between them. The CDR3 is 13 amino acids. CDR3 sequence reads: CASSLSPQETQYF. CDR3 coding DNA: TGTGCCAGCAGTTTAAGTCCCCAAGAGACCCAGTACTTC.

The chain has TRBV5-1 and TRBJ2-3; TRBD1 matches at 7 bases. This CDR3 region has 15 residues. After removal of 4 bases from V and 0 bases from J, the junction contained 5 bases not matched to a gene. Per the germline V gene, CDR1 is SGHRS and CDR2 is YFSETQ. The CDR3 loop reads CASSTGTESTDTQYF. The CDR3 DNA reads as TGCGCCAGCAGCACCGGGACAGAAAGCACAGATACGCAGTATTTT.

Here the CDR3 DNA reads TGTGCCAGCAGCTGGGCGGCCCTCGCGGAGACCCAGTACTTC. It specifies CASSWAALAETQYF. This chain joins TRBV13 and TRBJ2-5, with D hard to call. The CDR3 length is 14 residues. Germline CDR1 is PRHDT and CDR2 is FYEKMQ (reference sequence). The V end was cut by 4 bases, the J end by 5 bases, with 14 bases between.

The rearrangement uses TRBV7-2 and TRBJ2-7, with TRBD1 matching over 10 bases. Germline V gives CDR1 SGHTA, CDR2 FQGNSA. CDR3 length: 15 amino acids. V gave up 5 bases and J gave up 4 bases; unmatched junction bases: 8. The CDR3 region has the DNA TGTGCCAGCAGCCCCCGGACAGGGGGGGGATACGAGCAGTACTTC. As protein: CASSPRTGGGYEQYF.

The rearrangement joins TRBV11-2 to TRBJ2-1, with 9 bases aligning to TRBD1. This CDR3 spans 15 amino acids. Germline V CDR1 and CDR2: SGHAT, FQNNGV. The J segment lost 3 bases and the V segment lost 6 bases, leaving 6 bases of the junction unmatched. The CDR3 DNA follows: TGTGCCAGCAGAGTGGGACAGGGAGGCTACAATGAGCAGTTCTTC. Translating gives CASRVGQGGYNEQFF.

The CDR3 reads CASIGGEFSPSSYEQYF. CDR3 in DNA: TGTGCCAGCATCGGGGGAGAATTTTCACCTAGCTCCTACGAGCAGTACTTC. The rearrangement joins TRBV9 to TRBJ2-7; tentatively, D is TRBD2 (6 bases). V was clipped by 6 bases and J by 0 bases, with 22 bases between them. Germline V CDR1 and CDR2: SGDLS, YYNGEE. CDR3 size: 17 residues.

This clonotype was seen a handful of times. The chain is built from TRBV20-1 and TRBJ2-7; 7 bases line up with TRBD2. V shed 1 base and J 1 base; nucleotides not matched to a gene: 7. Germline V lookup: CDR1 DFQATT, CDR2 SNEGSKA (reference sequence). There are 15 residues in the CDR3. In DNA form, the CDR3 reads TGCAGTGCTAGAGTGGACGGGGGGTTTTCCTACGAGCAGTACTTC. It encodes CSARVDGGFSYEQYF.

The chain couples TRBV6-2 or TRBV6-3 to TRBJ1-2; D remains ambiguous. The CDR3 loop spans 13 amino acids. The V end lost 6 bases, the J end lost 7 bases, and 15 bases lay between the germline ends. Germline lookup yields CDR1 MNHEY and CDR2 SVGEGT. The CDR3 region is CASRNRKFSGYTF. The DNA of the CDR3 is TGTGCCAGCAGGAATCGGAAGTTTTCTGGCTACACCTTC.

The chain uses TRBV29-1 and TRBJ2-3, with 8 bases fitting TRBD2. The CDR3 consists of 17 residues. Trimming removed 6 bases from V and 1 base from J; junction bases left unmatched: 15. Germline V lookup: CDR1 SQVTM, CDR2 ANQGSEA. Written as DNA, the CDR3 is TGCAGCGTCAAAAAGTTTGGACTAGCTTTAGGCACAGATACGCAGTATTTT. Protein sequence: CSVKKFGLALGTDTQYF.